A single sample is the source of the 10 T cell receptor beta chains below, sequenced in a study of response to subunit inactivated influenza vaccine. One entry per CDR3 protein, called by TCRdb with MiXCR from the RT-PCR reads. The table lists about 180,000 distinct CDR3 sequences, about 9% of them singletons, with 9.5% to 13% in the top ten. The source material was non-naive T cells sorted from PBMCs, sampled on the day of vaccination. The receptors were gathered from a man in his fifties who received an inactivated influenza vaccine.

The genes are TRBV20-1 and TRBJ1-2; 8 bases match TRBD1. The CDR3 covers 13 residues. Germline values: CDR1 DFQATT, CDR2 SNEGSKA (reference sequence). With V trimmed by 7 bases and J by 3 bases, 7 bases remained unmatched. The CDR3 DNA reads as TGCAGTGTCAAGGACAGGGTCGACTATGGCTACACCTTC. Protein product: CSVKDRVDYGYTF.

This chain uses TRBV18 with TRBJ1-1; tentatively, D is TRBD1 (5 bases). This CDR3 is built from 15 residues. V was clipped by 0 bases and J by 3 bases, with 11 bases between them. CDR1 and CDR2 from the germline V gene are KGHSH and LQKENI. The CDR3 coding sequence is TGTGCCAGCTCACCACCGAATTCGGGGGACACTGAAGCTTTCTTT. Encoded protein: CASSPPNSGDTEAFF.

This clonotype was seen at least ten times. This chain uses TRBV15 with TRBJ2-7, with 7 bases fitting TRBD1. The CDR3 runs to 12 residues. CDR1 LNHNV and CDR2 YYDKDF come from the germline V gene (reference sequence). V gave up 5 bases and J gave up 4 bases; unmatched junction bases: 2. The CDR3 DNA sequence: TGTGCCACCAGCGAACAGGGGTACGAGCAGTACTTC. Translating it yields CATSEQGYEQYF.

This clonotype appeared many times. The chain has TRBV20-1 and TRBJ2-7, with 7 bases that match TRBD1. Unmatched junction bases numbered 5, after V lost 4 bases and J lost 5 bases. The germline gives CDR1 DFQATT, CDR2 SNEGSKA (reference sequence). The CDR3 has 12 amino acids. The CDR3 nucleotides read TGCAGTGCTAAAAGACAGGGAGACGAGCAGTACTTC. It yields the protein CSAKRQGDEQYF.

The chain employs TRBV7-9 and TRBJ2-7; 10 bases match TRBD1. CDR3 length: 17 amino acids. With V trimmed by 1 base and J by 6 bases, 12 bases remained unmatched. Germline CDR1 is SEHNR and CDR2 is FQNEAQ (reference sequence). Here the CDR3 DNA reads TGTGCCAGCAGCTTAGGAGATTCCTGGGGGACAGGGGCCGAGCAGTACTTC. Its translation: CASSLGDSWGTGAEQYF.

V usage is TRBV6-6 and J usage is TRBJ1-1; 7 nucleotides match TRBD1. The CDR3 length is 12 residues. V dropped 8 bases and J dropped 4; count of bases not matched to a gene: 4. The V gene's germline CDR1 is MNHNY and CDR2 SVGAGI (reference sequence). CDR3 nucleotides: TGTGCCAGCGCTCAGGGGGTCACTGAAGCTTTCTTT. It translates to CASAQGVTEAFF.

This clonotype appeared many times. V and J are TRBV27 and TRBJ1-5; no clear D. Germline V gives CDR1 MNHEY, CDR2 SMNVEV (reference sequence). The CDR3 has 14 residues. With 2 bases removed from V and 3 bases from J, the gap between germline ends came to 8 bases. CDR3 residues: CASSLGPYNQPQHF. DNA of the CDR3: TGTGCCAGCAGTTTAGGGCCCTACAATCAGCCCCAGCATTTT.

The CDR3 loop is CAISARDRRTDTQYF. The CDR3 DNA reads TGTGCCATCAGTGCAAGGGACAGACGCACAGATACGCAGTATTTT. The chain recombines TRBV10-3 with TRBJ2-3; 7 nucleotides align to TRBD1. This CDR3 is built from 15 residues. In germline, CDR1 is ENHRY, CDR2 SYGVKD. V gave up 4 bases and J gave up 1 base; unmatched junction bases: 5.

This clonotype was found many times. DNA of the CDR3: TGTGCCAGCAGCCGCGGGGGCGCGAGCAATCAGCCCCAGCATTTT. Encoded protein: CASSRGGASNQPQHF. The chain employs TRBV3-1 and TRBJ1-5, with D tentatively TRBD1 (6 bases). The CDR3 has 15 amino acids. The germline V and J ends were trimmed by 4 bases and 1 base, with 11 bases remaining between them. Germline assignment: CDR1 LGHDT and CDR2 YNNKEL (reference sequence).

This clonotype was seen many times. V and J are TRBV3-1 and TRBJ2-1, with 12 bases identical to TRBD2. V was pared by 2 bases and J by 3 bases, with 14 bases of the junction left unmatched. The germline V gene has CDR1 LGHDT and CDR2 YNNKEL (reference sequence). The CDR3 is made up of 20 amino acids. The CDR3 loop is CASSQSSGTSGWSIYNEQFF. The CDR3, as DNA: TGTGCCAGCAGCCAATCGTCCGGGACTAGCGGGTGGAGCATCTACAATGAGCAGTTCTTC.